The 5 T cell receptor beta chains given below trace back to one sample, sequenced in a study of blood T cells in healthy people across ages. PCR was performed a second time for 7 to 11 cycles using a sample-barcoded 5' primer and a J-beta primer mix. TCRdb itself ran the 5' RACE reads through MiXCR, one entry per CDR3 protein. The data show 1.5 million to 1.8 million distinct CDR3 sequences, with roughly two fifths seen just once and around 4% held by the top ten. Sequencing was carried out using blood. The receptors were gathered from a young woman in good health.

The chain uses TRBV28 and TRBJ2-7; 7 positions match TRBD1. There are 15 residues in the CDR3. Germline-derived CDR1 and CDR2 are MDHEN and SYDVKM. After removal of 5 bases from V and 0 bases from J, the junction contained 7 bases not matched to a gene. CDR3 loop: CASSRDRDSSYEQYF. In DNA form, the CDR3 reads TGTGCCAGCAGTCGAGACAGGGACAGCTCCTACGAGCAGTACTTC.

The chain joins TRBV7-6 to TRBJ1-1, with 9 bases lining up with TRBD1. From germline, CDR1 is SGHVS and CDR2 FNYEAQ. The CDR3 is made up of 15 amino acids. The V segment lost 5 bases and the J segment 4 bases; nucleotides outside the gene matches: 8. CDR3 coding DNA: TGTGCCAGCAGCAGCCGACAGGGGGTACGCACTGAAGCTTTCTTT. Residues: CASSSRQGVRTEAFF. Drawing the rest from reference TRBV7-6 and TRBJ1-1, the complete variable domain is GAGVSQSPRYKVTKRGQDVALRCDPISGHVSLYWYRQALGQGPEFLTYFNYEAQQDKSGLPNDRFSAERPEGSISTLTIQRTEQRDSAMYRCASSSRQGVRTEAFFGQGTRLTVV.

A few counts support this clonotype. The chain employs TRBV15 and TRBJ2-5, with D maybe TRBD2 (6 bases). Trimming cost V 5 bases and J 5 bases, with 15 bases left between them. The CDR3 runs to 14 residues. CDR1 is LNHNV and CDR2 is YYDKDF in the germline V gene (reference sequence). As DNA, the CDR3 is TGTGCCACCAGCGTGACTAGTTTGCGCGAGACCCAGTACTTC. It encodes CATSVTSLRETQYF.

This clonotype was detected a few times. The chain carries TRBV6-2 or TRBV6-3 and TRBJ1-1; D possibly corresponds to TRBD1 (5 bases). This CDR3 comprises 14 residues. Trimming cost V 7 bases and J 3 bases, with 15 bases left between them. Germline V gene lookup returns CDR1 MNHEY and CDR2 SVGEGT. CDR3 sequence reads: CASTAWGRHTEAFF. CDR3 coding DNA: TGTGCCAGCACCGCCTGGGGCAGACACACTGAAGCTTTCTTT.

DNA of the CDR3: TGCGCCAGCAGCAAAGACACAGGGGATTGGCAGTACTTC. The encoded protein is CASSKDTGDWQYF. V is TRBV5-1 and J is TRBJ2-7; 7 nucleotides agree with TRBD1. The CDR3 runs to 13 residues. Germline V CDR1 and CDR2: SGHRS, YFSETQ. V was pared by 4 bases and J by 9 bases, with 10 bases of the junction left unmatched.